The present T cell receptor (beta chain) was sequenced within a study of patients and donors after allogeneic stem cell transplantation. V was pared by 3 bases and J by 7 bases, with 4 bases between. CDR1 and CDR2 (germline): MGHDK, SYGVNS. The CDR3 runs 11 residues. TCRdb re-analysed the RT-PCR reads in MiXCR, keeping a single row per CDR3 protein. Among over 10,000 distinct CDR3 sequences, approximately 25% were seen once, and the ten largest hold about half. The TCR comes from a human donor who was either an allogeneic HSCT recipient or a stem cell or donor lymphocyte infusion donor (not recorded which). It is not recorded whose cells these are; they may come from a transplant donor. Sequenced sample: blood, either unsorted or a sorted T cell fraction (not recorded which). This rearrangement joins TRBV25-1 to TRBJ2-1, with D unresolved. CDR3 sequence reads: CASSELNEQFF. CDR3 DNA sequence: TGTGCCAGCAGTGAGTTGAATGAGCAGTTCTTC.